The entry below gives a single T cell receptor beta chain sequence along with its context. Data came from immunoSEQ multiplex PCR; TCRdb stores just in-frame clones and leaves some out. The data contain 45,000 to 60,000 clones, more than 65% of them singletons. These data originate in a study of blood T cell repertoires in COVID-19. This CDR3 has 14 amino acids. Per germline, CDR1 LGHDT and CDR2 YNNKEL (reference sequence). Trimming took 3 bases from V and 8 from J, leaving 14 bases between them. The V call is TRBV3-1 (or the pseudogene TRBV3-2), the J call TRBJ1-5, with D unresolved. What was sequenced was peripheral blood. This receptor was identified in a man older than 75 with COVID-19, enrolled during active disease. The DNA for the CDR3 is TGTGCCAGCAGCCAGTCGGGGTGGTGGGAGCCCCAGCATTTT. It yields the protein CASSQSGWWEPQHF.